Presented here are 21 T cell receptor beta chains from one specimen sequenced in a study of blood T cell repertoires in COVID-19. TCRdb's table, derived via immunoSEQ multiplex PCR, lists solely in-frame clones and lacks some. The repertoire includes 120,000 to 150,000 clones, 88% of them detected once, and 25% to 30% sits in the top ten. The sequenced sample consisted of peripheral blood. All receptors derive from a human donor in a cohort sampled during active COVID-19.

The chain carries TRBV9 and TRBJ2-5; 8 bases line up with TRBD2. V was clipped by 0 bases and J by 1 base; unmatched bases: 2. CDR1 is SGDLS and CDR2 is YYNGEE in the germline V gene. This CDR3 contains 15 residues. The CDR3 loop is CASSVAGGIQETQYF. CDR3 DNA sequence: TGTGCCAGCAGCGTAGCGGGGGGGATCCAAGAGACCCAGTACTTC.

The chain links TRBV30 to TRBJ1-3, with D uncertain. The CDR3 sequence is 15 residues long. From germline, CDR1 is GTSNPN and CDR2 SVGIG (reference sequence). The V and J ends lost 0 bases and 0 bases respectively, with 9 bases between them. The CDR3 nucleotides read TGTGCCTGGAGTGTACAAGGAGGCTCTGGAAACACCATATATTTT. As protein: CAWSVQGGSGNTIYF.

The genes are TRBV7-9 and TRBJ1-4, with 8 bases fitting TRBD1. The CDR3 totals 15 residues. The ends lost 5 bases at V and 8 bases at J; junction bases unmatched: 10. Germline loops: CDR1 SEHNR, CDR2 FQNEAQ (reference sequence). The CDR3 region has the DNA TGTGCCAGCAGCCTCCAGGGGGCAGCGGGGGAAAAACTGTTTTTT. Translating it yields CASSLQGAAGEKLFF.

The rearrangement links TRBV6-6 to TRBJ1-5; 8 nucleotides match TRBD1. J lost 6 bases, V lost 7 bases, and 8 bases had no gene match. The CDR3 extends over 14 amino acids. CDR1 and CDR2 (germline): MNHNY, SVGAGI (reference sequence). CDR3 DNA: TGTGCCAGCAACCCAGGGGGCGCAGGTCAGCCCCAGCATTTT. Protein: CASNPGGAGQPQHF.

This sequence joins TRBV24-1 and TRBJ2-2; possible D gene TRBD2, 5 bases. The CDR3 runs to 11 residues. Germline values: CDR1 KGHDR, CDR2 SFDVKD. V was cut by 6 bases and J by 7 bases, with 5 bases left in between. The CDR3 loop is CATSRGGELFF. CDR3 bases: TGTGCCACCAGTCGGGGCGGGGAGCTGTTTTTT.

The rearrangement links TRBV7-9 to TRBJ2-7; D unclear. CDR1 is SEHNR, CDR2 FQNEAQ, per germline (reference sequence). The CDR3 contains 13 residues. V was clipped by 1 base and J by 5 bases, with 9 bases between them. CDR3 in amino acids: CASSLDSSDEQYF. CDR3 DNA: TGTGCCAGCAGCTTAGACAGTTCCGACGAGCAGTACTTC.

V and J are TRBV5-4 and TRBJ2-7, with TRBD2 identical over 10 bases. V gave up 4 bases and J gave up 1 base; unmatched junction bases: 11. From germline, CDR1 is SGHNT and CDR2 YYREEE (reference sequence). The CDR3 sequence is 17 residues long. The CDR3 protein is CASSQGGSGGPSYEQYF. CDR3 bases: TGTGCCAGCAGCCAGGGCGGTAGCGGGGGGCCTTCCTACGAGCAGTACTTC.

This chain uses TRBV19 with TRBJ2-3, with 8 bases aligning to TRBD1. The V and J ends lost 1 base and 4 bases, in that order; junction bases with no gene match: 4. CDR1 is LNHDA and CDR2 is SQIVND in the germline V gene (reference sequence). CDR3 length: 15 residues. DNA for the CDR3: TGTGCCAGTAGTATAGGAGGCAGGGGGCCAGATACGCAGTATTTT. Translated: CASSIGGRGPDTQYF.

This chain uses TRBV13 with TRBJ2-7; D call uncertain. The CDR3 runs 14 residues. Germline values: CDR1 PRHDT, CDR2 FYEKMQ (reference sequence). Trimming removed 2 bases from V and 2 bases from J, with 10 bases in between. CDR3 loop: CASSLLGTTYEQYF. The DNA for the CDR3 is TGTGCCAGCAGCTTACTAGGCACGACCTACGAGCAGTACTTC. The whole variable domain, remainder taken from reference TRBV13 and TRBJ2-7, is AAGVIQSPRHLIKEKRETATLKCYPIPRHDTVYWYQQGPGQDPQFLISFYEKMQSDKGSIPDRFSAQQFSDYHSELNMSSLELGDSALYFCASSLLGTTYEQYFGPGTRLTVT.

CDR3 bases: TGCGCCAGCAGCGTCCGACAGTCCGCAGATACGCAGTATTTT. Protein sequence: CASSVRQSADTQYF. The J gene is TRBJ2-3, the V gene TRBV5-1; the D gene is possibly TRBD1 (5 bases). With 4 bases removed from V and 4 bases from J, the gap between germline ends came to 13 bases. Germline-derived CDR1 and CDR2 are SGHRS and YFSETQ. This CDR3 contains 14 residues.

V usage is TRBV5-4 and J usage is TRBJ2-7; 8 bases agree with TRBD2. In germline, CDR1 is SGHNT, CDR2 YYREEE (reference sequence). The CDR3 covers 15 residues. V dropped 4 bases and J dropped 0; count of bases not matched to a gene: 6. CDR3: CASSPQRGSSYEQYF. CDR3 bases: TGTGCCAGCAGCCCCCAGCGGGGGAGCTCCTACGAGCAGTACTTC.

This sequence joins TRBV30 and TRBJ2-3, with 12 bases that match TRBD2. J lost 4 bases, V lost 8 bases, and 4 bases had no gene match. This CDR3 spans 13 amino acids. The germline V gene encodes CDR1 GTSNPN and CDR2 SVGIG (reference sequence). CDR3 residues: CAGTSGGSDTQYF. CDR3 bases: TGTGCCGGTACTAGCGGGGGGTCAGATACGCAGTATTTT.

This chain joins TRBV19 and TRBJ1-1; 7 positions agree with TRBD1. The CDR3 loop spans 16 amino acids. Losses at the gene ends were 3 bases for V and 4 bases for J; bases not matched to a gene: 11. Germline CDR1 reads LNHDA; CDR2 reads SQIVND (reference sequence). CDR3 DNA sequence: TGTGCCAGTAGTATGACCCCACAGGGGATGCGCACTGAAGCTTTCTTT. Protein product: CASSMTPQGMRTEAFF.

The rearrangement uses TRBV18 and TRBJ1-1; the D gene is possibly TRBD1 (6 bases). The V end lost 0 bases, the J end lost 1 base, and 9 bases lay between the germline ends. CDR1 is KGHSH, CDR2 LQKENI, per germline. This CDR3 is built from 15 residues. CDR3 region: CASSPPGRGNTEAFF. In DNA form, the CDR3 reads TGTGCCAGCTCACCACCGGGCAGGGGGAACACTGAAGCTTTCTTT.

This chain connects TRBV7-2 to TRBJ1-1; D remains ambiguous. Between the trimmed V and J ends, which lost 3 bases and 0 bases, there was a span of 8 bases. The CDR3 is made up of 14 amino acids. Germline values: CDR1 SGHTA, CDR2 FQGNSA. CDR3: CASSFSGLNTEAFF. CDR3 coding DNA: TGTGCCAGCAGCTTTTCAGGCTTGAACACTGAAGCTTTCTTT.

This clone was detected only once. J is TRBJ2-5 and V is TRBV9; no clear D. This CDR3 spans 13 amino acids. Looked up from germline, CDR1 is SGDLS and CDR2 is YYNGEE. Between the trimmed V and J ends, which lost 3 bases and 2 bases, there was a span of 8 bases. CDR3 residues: CASSGPGQETQYF. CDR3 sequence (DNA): TGTGCCAGCAGCGGACCGGGTCAAGAGACCCAGTACTTC.

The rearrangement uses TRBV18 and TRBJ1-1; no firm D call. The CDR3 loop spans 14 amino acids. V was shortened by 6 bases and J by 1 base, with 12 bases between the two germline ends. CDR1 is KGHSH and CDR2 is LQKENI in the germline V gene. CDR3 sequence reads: CASSIQSSNTEAFF. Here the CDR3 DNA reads TGTGCCAGCTCCATACAATCTTCGAACACTGAAGCTTTCTTT.

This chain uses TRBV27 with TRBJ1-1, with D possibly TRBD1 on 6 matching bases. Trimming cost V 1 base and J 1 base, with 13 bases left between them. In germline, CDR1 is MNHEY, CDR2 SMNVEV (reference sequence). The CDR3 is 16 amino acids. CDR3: CASSLLAGATNTEAFF. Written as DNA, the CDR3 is TGTGCCAGCAGTTTATTGGCAGGGGCCACGAACACTGAAGCTTTCTTT.

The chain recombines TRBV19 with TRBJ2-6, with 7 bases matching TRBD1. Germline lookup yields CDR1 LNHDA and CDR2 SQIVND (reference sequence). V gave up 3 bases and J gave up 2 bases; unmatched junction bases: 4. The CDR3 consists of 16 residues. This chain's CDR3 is CASSMGQRTGANVLTF. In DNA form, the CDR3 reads TGTGCCAGTAGTATGGGACAGCGAACTGGGGCCAACGTCCTGACTTTC.

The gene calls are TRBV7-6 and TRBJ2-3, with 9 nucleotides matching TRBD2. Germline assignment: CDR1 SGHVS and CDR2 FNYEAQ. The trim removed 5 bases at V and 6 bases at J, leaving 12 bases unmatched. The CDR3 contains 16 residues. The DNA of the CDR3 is TGTGCCAGCAGCCCCAATCTAGCGGGGCAAAGGGATACGCAGTATTTT. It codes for CASSPNLAGQRDTQYF.

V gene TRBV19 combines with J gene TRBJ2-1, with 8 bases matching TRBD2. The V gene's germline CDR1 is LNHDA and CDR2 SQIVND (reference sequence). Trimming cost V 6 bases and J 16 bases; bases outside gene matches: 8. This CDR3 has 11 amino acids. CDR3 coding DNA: TGTGCCAGTAGCTTTACCGGGAGGGAATTCTTC. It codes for CASSFTGREFF.